The rows below give T cell receptor beta chains drawn from one sample of a study of T cell repertoires in cytomegalovirus infection. Each CDR3 protein is one row after TCRdb ran MiXCR on the reads. The sample holds a few hundred thousand distinct CDR3 sequences; 15% to 20% are singletons and the top ten take roughly 8.7%. The material sequenced was PBMCs. The receptors were gathered from a human donor in good health (CMV status not recorded). Some clones in this sample may be carry-over from other donors' samples. The CDR3 runs from the conserved cysteine through the conserved F or W. A D gene is named only where the DNA matches it firmly. Size tells how often a clone was seen (once, few, many) or the class of an expanded clone, and some rows leave it out.

v_call	clone_size	j_call	d_call	cdr3_nt	cdr3_aa
TRBV11-2	.	TRBJ2-3	.	TGTGCCAGCAGTATACTGGGCTTGGGAGATACGCAGTATTTT	CASSILGLGDTQYF
TRBV5-1	.	TRBJ2-7	.	TGCGCCAGCAGCTCCGGACGGGCGGGATCCTACGAGCAGTACTTC	CASSSGRAGSYEQYF
TRBV5-6	.	TRBJ1-5	TRBD1	TGTGCCAGCAGCCCGTCCCGGGACAGGGGGCTATTGTATCAGCCCCAGCATTTT	CASSPSRDRGLLYQPQHF
TRBV30	.	TRBJ1-1	.	TGTGCCTGGAGTGTGTTGTTCCGGGTTGCTGAAGCTTTCTTT	CAWSVLFRVAEAFF
TRBV6-2/TRBV6-3	.	TRBJ2-3	.	TGTGCCAGCTCCCGACGGCAGGGGAGGGTGGATACGCAGTATTTT	CASSRRQGRVDTQYF
TRBV7-2	few	TRBJ2-3	TRBD2	TGTGCCAGCAGCTTAGGTCCGGGACTAGCGACAGATACGCAGTATTTT	CASSLGPGLATDTQYF
TRBV18	.	TRBJ2-7	TRBD1	TGTGCCAGCTCATTGCTCCGGGACAGGGGCGAGCAGTACTTC	CASSLLRDRGEQYF
TRBV7-9	few	TRBJ2-1	.	TGTGCCAGCAGCCCTACTACAGGGCTTGAGCAGTTCTTC	CASSPTTGLEQFF
TRBV6-8	.	TRBJ2-1	.	TGTGCCAGCAGCACCAACAGGGAGCAGCTCTTC	CASSTNREQLF
TRBV25-1	many	TRBJ2-3	.	TGTGCCAACTCAACTAGCCCCTGCACAGATACGCAGTATTTT	CANSTSPCTDTQYF
TRBV10-3	many	TRBJ1-5	.	TGTGCCATCAGAGCCGGGCCACTTAATTTT	CAIRAGPLNF
TRBV20-1	few	TRBJ2-3	TRBD2	TGCAGTGCTAGAGACGGGAGGAGTATAGATACGCAGTATTTT	CSARDGRSIDTQYF
TRBV7-2	many	TRBJ2-5	TRBD1	TGTGCCAGCAGCACCCGGGACAGCCAAGAGACCCAGTACTTC	CASSTRDSQETQYF
TRBV7-9	.	TRBJ2-5	.	TGTGCCAGCAGTCAGCCGAGGACCCAGTACTTC	CASSQPRTQYF
TRBV6-6	.	TRBJ2-2	.	TGTGCCAGCAGTTACTCGAGCGAGCACGGGGAGCTGTTTTTT	CASSYSSEHGELFF
TRBV12-3/TRBV12-4	.	TRBJ1-6	.	TGTGCCAGCTCCAAAGGCTACTATAATTCACCCCTCCACTTT	CASSKGYYNSPLHF
TRBV12-3/TRBV12-4	many	TRBJ1-1	.	TGTGCCAGCAGCCCCGGGACGGTCAACACTGAAGCTTTCTTT	CASSPGTVNTEAFF
TRBV2	.	TRBJ2-5	.	TGTGCCAGCAGTGGGGACTTTCAAGAGACCCAGTACTTC	CASSGDFQETQYF
TRBV28	few	TRBJ1-5	.	TGTGCCAGCACGAGAGGTGGGTTGAGTCAGCCCCAGCATTTT	CASTRGGLSQPQHF
TRBV6-2/TRBV6-3	.	TRBJ2-1	TRBD1	TGTGCCAGCAGTTTAACAGGGGGGAGGAATGAGCAGTTCTTC	CASSLTGGRNEQFF
TRBV10-3	.	TRBJ2-3	TRBD2	TGTGCCATCAGCGCTAGCGGGGGGGCGACAGATACGCAGTATTTT	CAISASGGATDTQYF
TRBV7-2	many	TRBJ2-3	TRBD1	TGTGCCAGCAGCTCCCCGGGACAGGGTTGGGTCACAGATACGCAGTATTTT	CASSSPGQGWVTDTQYF
TRBV5-1	few	TRBJ2-3	.	TGCGCCAGCAGCACCGGACAGAGCACAGATACGCAGTATTTT	CASSTGQSTDTQYF
TRBV12-3/TRBV12-4	.	TRBJ1-5	.	TGTGCCAGCAGCCCCGGCTTTGGGGGTAATCAGCCCCAGCATTTT	CASSPGFGGNQPQHF
TRBV7-2	many	TRBJ2-2	TRBD1	TGTGCCAGCAGCCAGGGGGGCAGGGGGCGCACCGGGGAGCTGTTTTTT	CASSQGGRGRTGELFF
TRBV7-2	many	TRBJ2-1	.	TGTGCCAGCAGCTTATACGTAGACACAGGATTCAATGAGCAGTTCTTC	CASSLYVDTGFNEQFF
TRBV6-1	.	TRBJ1-2	.	TGTGCCAGCACCACGGACCCAACAGTCTATGGCTACACCTTC	CASTTDPTVYGYTF
TRBV13	few	TRBJ2-3	.	TGTGCCAGCAGCTTCGACCCGGCGGGTACAGATACGCAGTATTTT	CASSFDPAGTDTQYF
TRBV18	.	TRBJ1-1	.	TGTGCCAGCTCCCCCGTAGGGCTCGATGGCACTGAAGCTTTCTTT	CASSPVGLDGTEAFF
TRBV10-3	.	TRBJ2-7	TRBD1	TGTGCCATCAGTGAGCCTGACAGGGACTACGAGCAGTACTTC	CAISEPDRDYEQYF
TRBV7-2	few	TRBJ2-7	.	TGTGCCAGCAGCTCCGGCGGCCTTAGGAGTTCCCGGGCCTACATGAACGACGAGCAGTACTTC	CASSSGGLRSSRAYMNDEQYF
TRBV11-2	few	TRBJ2-3	.	TGTGCCAGCAGCCCAACCGGACAGAATACGGATACGCAGTATTTT	CASSPTGQNTDTQYF
TRBV27	few	TRBJ1-2	.	TGTGCCAGCAGCCCACTAAGGGGGTATTCCACTAACTATGGCTACACCTTC	CASSPLRGYSTNYGYTF
TRBV7-2	.	TRBJ1-2	TRBD1	TGTGCCAGCAGCTCCACCAGGGGGCGCGAAGGCTACACCTTC	CASSSTRGREGYTF
TRBV29-1	few	TRBJ1-4	.	TGCAGCGTTGGGGGAGCAACTAATGAAAAACTGTTTTTT	CSVGGATNEKLFF
TRBV10-3	.	TRBJ1-3	TRBD1	TGTGCCATCAGTCAGACAGGGGCTTCGGGAAACACCATATATTTT	CAISQTGASGNTIYF
TRBV19	few	TRBJ1-2	TRBD1	TGTGCCAGTAGTACCTTTGGACAGGATTTATATGGCTACACCTTC	CASSTFGQDLYGYTF
TRBV7-9	.	TRBJ2-7	.	TGTGCCAGCAGCCCGACCGGTACCTCCTACGTGCAGTACTTC	CASSPTGTSYVQYF
TRBV12-3/TRBV12-4	.	TRBJ1-5	TRBD1	TGTGCCAGCAGTCCGGGGACAGGCAATCAGCACCAGCATTTT	CASSPGTGNQHQHF
TRBV24-1	.	TRBJ2-3	.	TGTGCCACCAGTGATGGCAGTCGTATGGCAGATACGCAGTATTTT	CATSDGSRMADTQYF
TRBV5-1	.	TRBJ1-5	.	TGCGCCAGCAGCTTGGGAGGGTGGGGTCAGCCCCAGCATTTT	CASSLGGWGQPQHF
TRBV12-3/TRBV12-4	.	TRBJ1-1	.	TGTGCCAGCAGTCTCAGTCTGACGAACACTGAAGCTTTCTTT	CASSLSLTNTEAFF
TRBV7-2	.	TRBJ2-3	.	TGTGCCAGCAGCCACAGGGACTCTTATAGCAATCAGCCCCAGTATTTT	CASSHRDSYSNQPQYF
TRBV11-2	many	TRBJ2-2	TRBD1	TGTGCCAGCAGACCAACAGGGGGCGGCACCGGGGAGCTGTTTTTT	CASRPTGGGTGELFF
TRBV7-2	.	TRBJ2-7	.	TGTGCCAGCAGCTTTTCGCGGGATTGGGAGCAGTACTTC	CASSFSRDWEQYF
TRBV23-1	.	TRBJ1-2	TRBD1	TGCGCCAGCAAGCGCCGGGACAGGGGGCGCGAGACTAACTATGGCTACACCTTC	CASKRRDRGRETNYGYTF
TRBV7-2	.	TRBJ2-3	.	TGTGCCAGCAGCTTAGTGGCATGGGGAGATACGCAGTATTTT	CASSLVAWGDTQYF
TRBV7-8	many	TRBJ1-1	TRBD1	TGTGCCAGCAGCCCCGCCGGGACAGGCCACGAAGCTTTCTTT	CASSPAGTGHEAFF
TRBV7-2	.	TRBJ2-5	TRBD2	TGTGCCAGCCGGGGGAGGGGCGAAGAGACCCAGTACTTC	CASRGRGEETQYF
TRBV2	few	TRBJ1-5	.	TGTGCCAGCAGTGGGCAGGTGAGGAATCAGCCCCAGCATTTT	CASSGQVRNQPQHF
TRBV7-6	many	TRBJ2-1	.	TGTGCCAGCAGTCCCACCCGTGGGGGGCTAGATCATTACAATGAGCAGTTCTTC	CASSPTRGGLDHYNEQFF
TRBV5-4	few	TRBJ1-4	.	TGTGCCAGCAGCTTGGAGGGCAGCTCCCATACAACTAATGAAAAACTGTTTTTT	CASSLEGSSHTTNEKLFF
TRBV7-9	few	TRBJ2-7	.	TGTGCCAGCAGCCGCACAGGTTCCGACGAGCAGTACTTC	CASSRTGSDEQYF
TRBV2	.	TRBJ1-3	TRBD1	TGTGCCAGCAAGGAAGGGACAGACCCCTACTCTGGAAACACCATATATTTT	CASKEGTDPYSGNTIYF
TRBV5-5	.	TRBJ1-2	.	TGTGCCAGCAGCTGGGACGTTCGGCAGGGCTATGGCTACACCTTC	CASSWDVRQGYGYTF
TRBV7-2	.	TRBJ2-2	.	TGTGCCAGCAGCATACAGACGAACACCGGGGAGCTGTTTTTT	CASSIQTNTGELFF
TRBV19	few	TRBJ1-5	TRBD1	TGTGCCAGTAGCGGGGGACAGGGAAATCAGCCCCAGCATTTT	CASSGGQGNQPQHF
TRBV28	.	TRBJ2-7	.	TGTGCCAGCAGTTTAACCTGGGGCAGGGCCTCCGAGCAGTACTTC	CASSLTWGRASEQYF
TRBV20-1	.	TRBJ1-5	.	TGCAGTGCTAGAGTAAGAGATAGCAATCAGCCCCAGCATTTT	CSARVRDSNQPQHF